The next 15 T cell receptor beta chains were all read from a single sample in a study of cytomegalovirus exposure and HLA in healthy donors. Use of 60 Vbeta and 13 Jbeta primers characterized the PCR. The data were produced by immunoSEQ multiplex PCR, yet TCRdb's version contains in-frame clones alone and is incomplete. The table records under 200,000 clones, approximately 80% of them present only once. Sequenced input: PBMCs. Every receptor here comes from a man in his 60s in good health and CMV-seronegative.

The chain employs TRBV5-1 and TRBJ1-4; 8 positions agree with TRBD1. Germline lookup yields CDR1 SGHRS and CDR2 YFSETQ. The trim removed 0 bases at V and 6 bases at J, leaving 7 bases unmatched. The CDR3 is 16 residues long. The CDR3 loop is CASSLGAGGADEKLFF. The CDR3 region has the DNA TGCGCCAGCAGCTTGGGGGCAGGGGGCGCAGATGAAAAACTGTTTTTT.

The chain recombines TRBV29-1 with TRBJ2-5, with D possibly being TRBD2 (7 bases). With 5 bases removed from V and 4 bases from J, the gap between germline ends came to 14 bases. Germline CDR1 is SQVTM and CDR2 is ANQGSEA. This CDR3 has 13 amino acids. The CDR3, as DNA: TGCAGCGTTCCTAGGGGGGGCCCAGAGACCCAGTACTTC. The encoded protein is CSVPRGGPETQYF.

V usage is TRBV5-1 and J usage is TRBJ1-1; 8 nucleotides agree with TRBD1. V lost 7 bases, J lost 7 bases, and 12 bases stayed unmatched. This CDR3 is 14 amino acids long. Germline assignment: CDR1 SGHRS and CDR2 YFSETQ. CDR3 sequence (DNA): TGCGCCAGCGGTACAGGGGGGAGGCCGCTTGAAGCTTTCTTT. Encoded protein: CASGTGGRPLEAFF.

The chain carries TRBV14 and TRBJ2-5; D gene unclear. Germline V lookup: CDR1 SGHDN, CDR2 FVKESK. The CDR3 sequence is 15 residues long. Trimming stripped 4 bases from V and 1 base from J, with 13 bases between. The CDR3 here is CASSPRRSTQETQYF. The CDR3, as DNA: TGTGCCAGCAGCCCGCGACGGAGTACCCAAGAGACCCAGTACTTC.

The J gene is TRBJ2-1, the V gene TRBV15; 8 positions agree with TRBD1. The CDR3 contains 16 residues. Germline CDR1 and CDR2: LNHNV and YYDKDF (reference sequence). Trimming cost V 0 bases and J 4 bases; bases outside gene matches: 5. CDR3 residues: CATSRDRTGRYNEQFF. CDR3 sequence (DNA): TGTGCCACCAGCAGAGATCGGACAGGGAGGTACAATGAGCAGTTCTTC.

The chain couples TRBV29-1 to TRBJ1-2; a weak D match, TRBD1 (5 bases). The germline CDR1 and CDR2 sequences are SQVTM and ANQGSEA. Trimming stripped 4 bases from V and 2 bases from J, with 11 bases between. This CDR3 is 13 amino acids long. CDR3 DNA sequence: TGCAGCGTTGCGGGCAGGACAAACTATGGCTACACCTTC. It codes for CSVAGRTNYGYTF.

V and J are TRBV25-1 and TRBJ1-2, with D perhaps matching TRBD1 (6 bases). Germline V CDR1 and CDR2: MGHDK, SYGVNS. The V end was cut by 0 bases, the J end by 8 bases, with 16 bases between. The CDR3 totals 15 residues. The CDR3 coding sequence is TGTGCCAGCAGTGAATATGGAGGGGGGGAGGGCGGCTACACCTTC. Amino acid sequence: CASSEYGGGEGGYTF.

This sequence joins TRBV30 and TRBJ2-2, with D perhaps TRBD2 (5 bases). In germline, CDR1 is GTSNPN, CDR2 SVGIG (reference sequence). V gave up 0 bases and J gave up 7 bases, with 9 bases separating them. CDR3 length equals 13 residues. The CDR3 protein is CAWSVRGLGELFF. CDR3 nucleotides: TGTGCCTGGAGTGTACGAGGACTCGGGGAGCTGTTTTTT.

The genes are TRBV10-3 and TRBJ2-2; 8 bases match TRBD1. CDR3 length equals 15 residues. CDR1 ENHRY and CDR2 SYGVKD come from the germline V gene. After removal of 7 bases from V and 4 bases from J, the junction contained 8 bases not matched to a gene. CDR3 protein: CAIKPGGTSTGELFF. The CDR3 bases are TGTGCCATCAAACCAGGGGGCACAAGCACCGGGGAGCTGTTTTTT.

The genes are TRBV4-2 and TRBJ1-4, with D tentatively TRBD1 (6 bases). Germline values: CDR1 LGHNA, CDR2 YNFKEQ. CDR3 size: 15 residues. Trimming shortened V by 7 bases and J by 7 bases, and 19 bases separated the two germline ends. This CDR3 reads CASTSRPRGGEKLFF. CDR3 sequence (DNA): TGTGCCAGCACCTCCAGGCCCCGAGGGGGTGAAAAACTGTTTTTT.

The chain is built from TRBV10-3 and TRBJ1-1, with a weak D call TRBD1 (6 bases). With 6 bases removed from V and 2 bases from J, the gap between germline ends came to 13 bases. This CDR3 is built from 14 residues. Germline V lookup: CDR1 ENHRY, CDR2 SYGVKD. CDR3 in amino acids: CAIRTGTYNTEAFF. The CDR3 nucleotides read TGTGCCATCAGGACCGGGACATACAACACTGAAGCTTTCTTT.

The chain carries TRBV12-5 and TRBJ2-2; the match to TRBD1 covers 8 bases. This CDR3 has 15 amino acids. V trimming: 5 bases; J trimming: 1 base; junction bases outside the gene matches: 3. Germline CDR1 reads LGHNT; CDR2 reads FRNRAP. CDR3 coding DNA: TGTGCTAGTGGTCGGGGACAGGTGAACACCGGGGAGCTGTTTTTT. Translated, it gives CASGRGQVNTGELFF.

The V gene is TRBV10-3, the J gene TRBJ2-7, with a weak D call TRBD1 (6 bases). Deletions cut 2 bases from V and 2 bases from J, with 7 bases between. The CDR3 consists of 13 residues. CDR1 and CDR2 (germline): ENHRY, SYGVKD. The CDR3 bases are TGTGCCATCAGTGAGACAGGGACCTACGAGCAGTACTTC. Translated: CAISETGTYEQYF.

The chain couples TRBV5-1 to TRBJ2-1; 8 nucleotides match TRBD1. This CDR3 has 13 residues. Germline-derived CDR1 and CDR2 are SGHRS and YFSETQ. V was pared by 4 bases and J by 8 bases, with 5 bases of the junction left unmatched. The CDR3 DNA follows: TGCGCCAGCAGCCAGCAGGGGGCCTATGAGCAGTTCTTC. This sequence encodes CASSQQGAYEQFF.

The chain carries TRBV4-1 and TRBJ1-2, with D maybe TRBD1 (5 bases). CDR1 is MGHRA, CDR2 YSYEKL, per germline. CDR3 length equals 15 residues. V was clipped by 0 bases and J by 7 bases, with 15 bases between them. CDR3: CASSQDTGLSAGYTF. CDR3 sequence (DNA): TGCGCCAGCAGCCAAGATACAGGACTATCGGCTGGCTACACCTTC.